The next 23 T cell receptor beta chains were all read from a single sample in a study of beta chain features in type 1 diabetes. Reverse transcription of all isolated RNA meant that expressed TCRB transcripts were sequenced. The repertoire was sequenced with immunoSEQ multiplex PCR; TCRdb's copy has only in-frame clones and lacks some. The sample carries under 950,000 clones, about 17% recorded once. Specimen: naive CD4+ T cells from blood. These receptors were taken from a woman younger than 30 in good health.

This sequence joins TRBV19 and TRBJ2-1; possibly TRBD1 or TRBD2 for D (5 bases each). The CDR3 sequence is 15 residues long. Germline CDR1 is LNHDA and CDR2 is SQIVND (reference sequence). The V end was cut by 5 bases, the J end by 3 bases, with 14 bases between. CDR3 coding DNA: TGTGCCAGTAGTCCCCCGGGACGGATCTACAATGAGCAGTTCTTC. Its translation is CASSPPGRIYNEQFF.

This clone was found a few times. The chain joins TRBV5-1 to TRBJ2-1; D not certain. Per germline, CDR1 SGHRS and CDR2 YFSETQ. CDR3 length equals 15 residues. Trimming removed 0 bases from V and 0 bases from J, with 7 bases in between. The CDR3 sequence: CASSLEARSYNEQFF. The CDR3 region has the DNA TGCGCCAGCAGCTTGGAGGCCCGCTCCTACAATGAGCAGTTCTTC.

This clone turned up a few times. The chain uses TRBV11-2 and TRBJ1-1, with D maybe TRBD1 (5 bases). Trimming pared 6 bases from V and 5 bases from J, leaving 19 bases between. Germline CDR1 SGHAT, CDR2 FQNNGV. This CDR3 is built from 15 residues. The CDR3 DNA sequence: TGTGCCAGCAGGTTCATAGGGTCCCGGGGGACTGAAGCTTTCTTT. Protein: CASRFIGSRGTEAFF.

This clone was observed a few times. The gene calls are TRBV7-2 and TRBJ2-7; a possible D gene is TRBD1 (6 bases). Germline loops: CDR1 SGHTA, CDR2 FQGNSA. CDR3 length: 13 amino acids. The V end was cut by 5 bases, the J end by 3 bases, with 11 bases between. CDR3 protein: CASSPRTDYEQYF. The DNA of the CDR3 is TGTGCCAGCAGCCCCCGGACAGACTACGAGCAGTACTTC.

The chain joins TRBV19 to TRBJ2-1; 11 bases are a match to TRBD2. From germline, CDR1 is LNHDA and CDR2 SQIVND (reference sequence). J lost 5 bases, V lost 5 bases, and 14 bases had no gene match. This CDR3 region has 18 residues. Here the CDR3 reads CASSLGTTSGSSHNEQFF. The CDR3 DNA reads as TGTGCCAGTAGTCTAGGGACAACTAGCGGGAGTTCTCACAATGAGCAGTTCTTC.

This chain joins TRBV11-2 and TRBJ2-1, with 7 bases identical to TRBD2. After removal of 5 bases from V and 6 bases from J, the junction contained 16 bases not matched to a gene. Germline CDR1 reads SGHAT; CDR2 reads FQNNGV. This CDR3 contains 17 residues. Here the CDR3 reads CASSPHGWGEGPNEQFF. The CDR3 DNA reads as TGTGCCAGCAGCCCCCACGGTTGGGGGGAGGGCCCCAATGAGCAGTTCTTC.

The genes are TRBV9 and TRBJ2-5; D possibly matches TRBD1 or TRBD2 (5 bases each). The CDR3 contains 13 residues. CDR1 is SGDLS and CDR2 is YYNGEE in the germline V gene. Between the trimmed V and J ends, which lost 0 bases and 9 bases, there was a span of 12 bases. The CDR3 coding sequence is TGTGCCAGCAGCGTAGCCGACCTGGGGGCCCAGTACTTC. Residues: CASSVADLGAQYF.

This chain joins TRBV28 and TRBJ2-2; 8 positions agree with TRBD2. This CDR3 comprises 16 residues. The V gene end was trimmed by 5 bases and the J gene end by 3 bases; junction bases not matched to a gene: 8. CDR1 MDHEN and CDR2 SYDVKM come from the germline V gene. This CDR3 is CASSIRGGSYTGELFF. In nucleotides, the CDR3 is TGTGCCAGCAGTATACGCGGGGGGTCTTACACCGGGGAGCTGTTTTTT.

In this sample, this clone turned up a few times. The V gene is TRBV28, the J gene TRBJ1-1, with D unresolved. With 3 bases removed from V and 11 bases from J, the gap between germline ends came to 10 bases. Germline V gene sequence: CDR1 MDHEN, CDR2 SYDVKM. CDR3 length: 11 amino acids. The CDR3 reads CASSLPSRAFF. The CDR3 region has the DNA TGTGCCAGCAGTTTGCCTTCCCGGGCTTTCTTT.

The sample holds a few counts of this clone. The chain joins TRBV7-9 to TRBJ2-7; D may be TRBD2 (5 bases). The CDR3 is 14 residues long. V was trimmed by 0 bases and J by 2 bases, leaving 8 bases between them. The germline V gene has CDR1 SEHNR and CDR2 FQNEAQ (reference sequence). The CDR3 reads CASSLAGRAYEQYF. The CDR3, as DNA: TGTGCCAGCAGCTTAGCCGGGCGGGCCTACGAGCAGTACTTC.

The rearrangement joins TRBV5-4 to TRBJ2-5; 7 positions agree with TRBD2. CDR1 is SGHNT and CDR2 is YYREEE in the germline V gene (reference sequence). The CDR3 is 15 amino acids. Trimming removed 2 bases from V and 7 bases from J; junction bases left unmatched: 11. The DNA for the CDR3 is TGTGCCAGCAGCTTCAGCGGGAACATTCGCGGGACCCAGTACTTC. This sequence encodes CASSFSGNIRGTQYF.

The chain has TRBV27 and TRBJ1-5; 7 bases are a match to TRBD1. J gave up 2 bases and V 3 bases, and 4 bases lay outside the gene matches. CDR3 size: 15 residues. The V gene's germline CDR1 is MNHEY and CDR2 SMNVEV (reference sequence). The CDR3 DNA sequence: TGTGCCAGCAGTTTGGAGGGGGCCGGCAATCAGCCCCAGCATTTT. Its protein is CASSLEGAGNQPQHF.

The chain employs TRBV2 and TRBJ2-5, with D maybe TRBD1 (6 bases). Trimming cost V 6 bases and J 5 bases, with 13 bases left between them. Germline V gives CDR1 SNHLY, CDR2 FYNNEI. CDR3 size: 13 residues. This CDR3 reads CASSPTGRETQYF. DNA of the CDR3: TGTGCCAGCAGCCCCACAGGGCGTGAGACCCAGTACTTC.

The chain is built from TRBV5-6 and TRBJ2-7, with TRBD2 matching over 8 bases. The CDR3 loop spans 15 amino acids. Trimming at V came to 2 bases and at J to 7 bases, leaving 11 bases not matched to a gene. Germline loops: CDR1 SGHDT, CDR2 YYEEEE. The CDR3 region is CASSFFLREAREQYF. The CDR3 nucleotides read TGTGCCAGCAGCTTCTTCTTGCGGGAGGCTCGGGAGCAGTACTTC.

This clone was detected only a few times. Since the CDR3 does not end with the conserved phenylalanine or tryptophan, this likely comes from a read error. It is unclear where the CDR3 begins or ends on the DNA, so no DNA is shown, and the CDR3 is as TCRdb lists it. The gene calls are TRBV6-1 and TRBJ2-4. Germline values: CDR1 MNHNS, CDR2 SASEGT. The CDR3 extends over 11 residues, inclusive of both ends. CDR3 sequence reads: CASSDRVRQAL.

The chain joins TRBV28 to TRBJ1-5; TRBD1 is a possible D gene (5 bases). V was clipped by 10 bases and J by 1 base, with 8 bases between them. In germline, CDR1 is MDHEN, CDR2 SYDVKM. The CDR3 runs to 12 residues. Here the CDR3 reads CANQGSNQPQHF. In DNA form, the CDR3 reads TGTGCCAACCAGGGCAGCAATCAGCCCCAGCATTTT.

The chain combines TRBV5-5 with TRBJ2-1; 7 bases line up with TRBD2. This CDR3 contains 16 residues. CDR1 is SGHKS, CDR2 YYEKEE, per germline (reference sequence). V was clipped by 1 base and J by 1 base; unmatched bases: 5. The CDR3 nucleotides read TGTGCCAGCAGCTTGTTGACGGGGGGTTCCTACAATGAGCAGTTCTTC. The encoded protein is CASSLLTGGSYNEQFF.

The chain is built from TRBV27 and TRBJ2-5, with 14 bases aligning to TRBD2. This CDR3 is 17 amino acids long. The germline V gene has CDR1 MNHEY and CDR2 SMNVEV (reference sequence). Trimming cost V 6 bases and J 2 bases; bases outside gene matches: 8. The CDR3 reads CASSRTSGRTGQETQYF. As DNA, the CDR3 is TGTGCCAGCAGCAGGACTAGCGGGAGGACGGGGCAAGAGACCCAGTACTTC.

V and J are TRBV18 and TRBJ2-7, with 9 bases that match TRBD1. The V and J ends lost 4 bases and 4 bases, in that order; junction bases with no gene match: 2. Germline V gene lookup returns CDR1 KGHSH and CDR2 LQKENI. This CDR3 comprises 13 residues. The CDR3 loop is CASSHDRGYEQYF. CDR3 nucleotide sequence: TGTGCCAGCTCACATGACAGGGGGTACGAGCAGTACTTC.

The table lists this clone with a few counts. This sequence joins TRBV7-9 and TRBJ2-3; 9 nucleotides line up with TRBD1. V lost 5 bases and J lost 2; bases outside the gene matches: 14. The V gene's germline CDR1 is SEHNR and CDR2 FQNEAQ (reference sequence). The CDR3 has 18 amino acids. In DNA form, the CDR3 reads TGTGCCAGCAGCGACCGATACTCACAGGGGGCGGACACAGATACGCAGTATTTT. Translating gives CASSDRYSQGADTDTQYF.

This clone was seen more than once but under ten times. The chain is built from TRBV29-1 and TRBJ1-2; D possibly corresponds to TRBD1 (6 bases). Germline V gives CDR1 SQVTM, CDR2 ANQGSEA. The CDR3 is 13 residues long. V lost 6 bases and J lost 0, with 11 bases in between. The DNA for the CDR3 is TGCAGCGTGGGGGCCCAATCTAACTATGGCTACACCTTC. Amino acids: CSVGAQSNYGYTF.

The chain combines TRBV9 with TRBJ2-1, with D possibly matching TRBD2 (6 bases). The CDR3 has 16 amino acids. CDR1 is SGDLS, CDR2 YYNGEE, per germline. The ends were cut back, 1 base at V and 5 bases at J, with 16 bases in the middle. In DNA, the CDR3 is TGTGCCAGCAGCGTACATAGCGGATCCTGGGACAATGAGCAGTTCTTC. Its translation: CASSVHSGSWDNEQFF. The complete variable domain, with remaining parts taken from reference TRBV9 and TRBJ2-1, reads DSGVTQTPKHLITATGQRVTLRCSPRSGDLSVYWYQQSLDQGLQFLIQYYNGEERAKGNILERFSAQQFPDLHSELNLSSLELGDSALYFCASSVHSGSWDNEQFFGPGTRLTVL.

This clone was seen only a few times. The V gene is TRBV2, the J gene TRBJ1-1; TRBD1 is a possible D gene (6 bases). The CDR3 consists of 13 residues. The V end was cut by 3 bases, the J end by 3 bases, with 8 bases between. Germline CDR1 and CDR2: SNHLY and FYNNEI. Here the CDR3 DNA reads TGTGCCAGCAGTGAGCGGGGGCACACTGAAGCTTTCTTT. It translates to CASSERGHTEAFF.